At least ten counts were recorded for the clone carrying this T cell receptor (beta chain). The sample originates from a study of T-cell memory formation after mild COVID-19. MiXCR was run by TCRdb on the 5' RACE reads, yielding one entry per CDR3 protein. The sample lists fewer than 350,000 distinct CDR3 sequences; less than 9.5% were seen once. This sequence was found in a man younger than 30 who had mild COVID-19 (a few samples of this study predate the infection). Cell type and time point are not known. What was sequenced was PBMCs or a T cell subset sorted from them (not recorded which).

This CDR3 reads CASSYSEGAEKLFF. The CDR3 DNA follows: TGTGCCAGCAGTTACTCGGAGGGTGCGGAAAAACTGTTTTTT. This chain links TRBV6-6 with TRBJ1-4, with D unclear. CDR1 is MNHNY and CDR2 is SVGAGI in the germline V gene (reference sequence). The ends were cut back, 0 bases at V and 8 bases at J, with 10 bases in the middle. The CDR3 spans 14 residues.